The 25 T cell receptor beta chains listed next were all sequenced from one sample in a study of molecular identifiers for immune sequencing clone quantification. One entry per CDR3 protein results from TCRdb running MiXCR on the PCR reads. The table has about 10,000 distinct CDR3 sequences, about a fifth seen once. Input material: naive CD8+ T cells from blood, with Jurkat cell RNA spiked in. Subset reported: FACS-sorted CD8+CD4-CCR7+CD45RA+ naive T cells. The receptors here all came from a human donor in good health. Some libraries in this study had Jurkat cell RNA spiked in.

This clonotype is deemed medium-sized. This rearrangement joins TRBV19 to TRBJ2-3; D not resolved. Trimming removed 2 bases from V and 6 bases from J, with 12 bases in between. The CDR3 sequence is 14 residues long. Germline assignment: CDR1 LNHDA and CDR2 SQIVND (reference sequence). CDR3 nucleotides: TGTGCCAGTAGTATACGACAAAGCGCGGATACGCAGTATTTT. This gives the protein CASSIRQSADTQYF.

Worth noting for this clonotype: This may be a read error, as it is one base from a much larger clone. V and J are TRBV2 and TRBJ2-1; D gene ambiguous. In germline, CDR1 is SNHLY, CDR2 FYNNEI. The CDR3 runs to 15 residues. Here the CDR3 DNA reads TGTGCCAGCTCCCCCAGCTGGGCGACGCACGATGAGCGGTTCTTC. It yields the protein CASSPSWATHDERFF.

This clonotype was seen only a few times. Lacking the conserved final phenylalanine or tryptophan, this CDR3 likely reflects a read error. V is TRBV30 and J is TRBJ2-3; 11 bases fit TRBD2. Germline trimming cut 6 bases from V and 4 bases from J; bases unmatched to any gene: 9. Germline CDR1 reads GTSNPN; CDR2 reads SVGIG (reference sequence). CDR3 length equals 15 residues. The CDR3 nucleotides are TGTGCCTGCGACCTACTAGCGGGAGTCCCAGATACGCAGTATCTT. The encoded protein is CACDLLAGVPDTQYL.

This clonotype was observed a few times. This sequence joins TRBV10-3 and TRBJ2-5; D might be TRBD1 or TRBD2, each matching 5 bases. Germline-derived CDR1 and CDR2 are ENHRY and SYGVKD. V shed 8 bases and J shed 1 base, with 14 bases lying between them. CDR3 length: 14 amino acids. In nucleotides, the CDR3 is TGTGCCATCGGTGGGATTGGGACCCAAGAGACCCAGTACTTC. This gives the protein CAIGGIGTQETQYF.

Judged by abundance, this clonotype is medium-sized (0.01 to 0.1%). The chain links TRBV29-1 to TRBJ2-7; D is unresolved. The CDR3 is made up of 13 amino acids. V was shortened by 6 bases and J by 0 bases, with 12 bases between the two germline ends. The V gene's germline CDR1 is SQVTM and CDR2 ANQGSEA. The CDR3 DNA is TGCAGCGTCGAGGACCCGAGCTCCTACGAGCAGTACTTC. This encodes CSVEDPSSYEQYF.

By share, this clonotype counts as medium-sized (0.01 to 0.1%). The chain couples TRBV6-5 to TRBJ1-1; 8 bases line up with TRBD1. Losses at the gene ends were 1 base for V and 5 bases for J; bases not matched to a gene: 6. The CDR3 has 15 residues. CDR1 and CDR2 from the germline V gene are MNHEY and SVGAGI. CDR3 coding DNA: TGTGCCAGCAGTTACTTGGACAGGGTGGGGACTGAAGCTTTCTTT. Translating gives CASSYLDRVGTEAFF.

This clonotype is medium-sized within its sample. J is TRBJ2-2 and V is TRBV2; 7 bases map to TRBD1. V lost 5 bases and J lost 6; bases outside the gene matches: 12. The CDR3 runs to 16 residues. CDR1 and CDR2 from the germline V gene are SNHLY and FYNNEI. The CDR3, as DNA: TGTGCCAGCAGTCCCGGAGAGGGGGCTTTATCCGGGGAGCTGTTTTTT. This encodes CASSPGEGALSGELFF.

This clonotype was counted only a few times. The genes are TRBV20-1 and TRBJ2-7, with D possibly called TRBD1 or TRBD2 (5 bases each). The CDR3 length is 14 residues. CDR1 and CDR2 (germline): DFQATT, SNEGSKA (reference sequence). The V and J ends lost 6 bases and 0 bases respectively, with 15 bases between them. The CDR3 DNA reads as TGCAGTGCGGGGGACGGGCGTGGCTCCTACGAGCAGTACTTC. Protein sequence: CSAGDGRGSYEQYF.

This CDR3 is CATAHWNTGELFF. CDR3 nucleotides: TGTGCCACCGCCCACTGGAACACCGGGGAGCTGTTTTTT. J is TRBJ2-2 and V is TRBV5-6; D is unresolved. Germline-derived CDR1 and CDR2 are SGHDT and YYEEEE. Trimming pared 9 bases from V and 1 base from J, leaving 10 bases between. The CDR3 runs to 13 residues. The complete variable domain, with remaining parts taken from reference TRBV5-6 and TRBJ2-2, reads DAGVTQSPTHLIKTRGQQVTLRCSPKSGHDTVSWYQQALGQGPQFIFQYYEEEERQRGNFPDRFSGHQFPNYSSELNVNALLLGDSALYLCATAHWNTGELFFGEGSRLTVL.

By share, this clonotype ranks as medium-sized. The gene calls are TRBV7-9 and TRBJ1-1, with a possible D match to TRBD1 (5 bases). Trimming stripped 0 bases from V and 1 base from J, with 9 bases between. The CDR3 is made up of 15 amino acids. The germline gives CDR1 SEHNR, CDR2 FQNEAQ (reference sequence). CDR3: CASSLAGRKNTEAFF. The CDR3, as DNA: TGTGCCAGCAGCTTAGCGGGACGAAAGAACACTGAAGCTTTCTTT.

This clonotype appeared many times. The CDR3 region has the DNA TGCGCCAGCAGCTTGGAAGTAACGGGACAGGGAGACTATGGCTACACCTTC. It encodes CASSLEVTGQGDYGYTF. V usage is TRBV5-1 and J usage is TRBJ1-2; 9 bases are shared with TRBD1. The CDR3 has 17 residues. V lost 0 bases, J lost 3 bases, and 9 bases stayed unmatched. In germline, CDR1 is SGHRS, CDR2 YFSETQ.

In regard to this clonotype: Its ends do not fully match the called genes, so a read error is possible. This rearrangement joins TRBV2 to TRBJ1-1; D is possibly TRBD1 (5 bases). This CDR3 region has 14 residues. Germline V gene data show CDR1 as SNHLY and CDR2 as FYNNEI. CDR3 sequence reads: CASTELGGGTEAFF. The CDR3 coding sequence is TGTGCCAGCACTGAATTGGGGGGAGGCACTGAAGCTTTCTTT.

There are a few counts of this clonotype. The chain recombines TRBV7-9 with TRBJ2-7; no definite D call. The length of the CDR3 is 13 residues. CDR1 SEHNR and CDR2 FQNEAQ come from the germline V gene (reference sequence). V dropped 0 bases and J dropped 3 bases, with 6 bases sitting between them. CDR3 sequence: CASSLAGSYEQYF. CDR3 nucleotides: TGTGCCAGCAGCTTAGCGGGCAGCTACGAGCAGTACTTC.

This clonotype is medium-sized. The genes are TRBV4-1 and TRBJ2-1; unclear D gene. From germline, CDR1 is MGHRA and CDR2 YSYEKL. The ends were cut back, 3 bases at V and 5 bases at J, with 5 bases in the middle. The CDR3 sequence is 12 residues long. The DNA for the CDR3 is TGCGCCAGCAGCCAGATACACAATGAGCAGTTCTTC. It codes for CASSQIHNEQFF.

As to this clonotype: Since no conserved phenylalanine or tryptophan closes the CDR3, a read error is the likely cause. J is TRBJ2-1 and V is TRBV5-3; D tentatively reads TRBD1 or TRBD2 (5 bases each). TRBV5-3 carries the ORF label, with uncertain function. This CDR3 region has 16 residues. This CDR3 reads CASSLGTVLTGDEQFY. The CDR3 DNA sequence: TGTGCCAGCAGCTTGGGGACCGTCCTAACCGGGGATGAGCAGTTCTAC.

This clonotype was found many times. The chain combines TRBV12-3 or TRBV12-4 with TRBJ2-1, with TRBD2 as a possible D gene (6 bases). CDR3 length: 14 residues. V lost 7 bases to trimming and J lost 7 bases, with 17 bases between them. CDR3 sequence reads: CASTPTRGANEQFF. The CDR3 region has the DNA TGTGCCAGCACCCCCACCCGCGGGGCAAATGAGCAGTTCTTC.

A word on this clonotype: A much larger clone differs by one base, so this may be a read error. This sequence joins TRBV30 and TRBJ2-7; possibly TRBD2 for D (6 bases). The germline gives CDR1 GTSNPN, CDR2 SVGIG (reference sequence). The CDR3 totals 12 residues. The germline V and J ends were trimmed by 1 base and 7 bases, with 11 bases remaining between them. The CDR3 bases are TGTGCCTGGAGTGCCGGCAGCGGGGAGCAGTACTTC. Its protein is CAWSAGSGEQYF.

V usage is TRBV21-1 and J usage is TRBJ2-7; TRBD1, the table's D call, was not compared with the DNA. TRBV21-1 is deemed a pseudogene. The CDR3 length is 12 residues. The CDR3 DNA sequence: TGTGCGAGCAGGTCGCCCCCTTATGAACAGTCCTTC. Translation: CASRSPPYEQSF.

About this clonotype: A read error may explain this, as a much larger clone is one base away. J is TRBJ1-5 and V is TRBV12-5, with D hard to call. The CDR3 covers 15 residues. Germline CDR1 LGHNT, CDR2 FRNRAP. CDR3 nucleotides: TGTGCTAGTGGCGCACCGGAGGGAGTTGATCAGCTCCAGCATTTT. Encoded protein: CASGAPEGVDQLQHF. Using reference TRBV12-5 and TRBJ1-5 for the parts outside the CDR3, the full variable domain is DARVTQTPRHKVTEMGQEVTMRCQPILGHNTVFWYRQTMMQGLELLAYFRNRAPLDDSGMPKDRFSAEMPDATLATLKIQPSEPRDSAVYFCASGAPEGVDQLQHFGDGTRLSIL.

This clonotype was seen once. At one end, the junction sequence differs from germline, possibly due to a read error. The chain carries TRBV2 and TRBJ2-5; 7 positions match TRBD1. Looked up from germline, CDR1 is SNHLY and CDR2 is FYNNEI. CDR3 length equals 14 residues. The CDR3 loop reads CASSERDSREPQYF. The CDR3 DNA is TGTGCCAGCAGTGAAAGGGACAGCCGAGAGCCCCAGTACTTC.

This chain's CDR3 is CASFRAGLGETQYF. CDR3 bases: TGTGCCAGTTTTAGGGCGGGATTGGGAGAGACCCAGTACTTC. The chain has TRBV19 and TRBJ2-5; D is possibly TRBD2 (6 bases). Germline-derived CDR1 and CDR2 are LNHDA and SQIVND (reference sequence). V dropped 8 bases and J dropped 4 bases, with 17 bases sitting between them. This CDR3 comprises 14 residues.

The chain joins TRBV5-1 to TRBJ2-7; TRBD2 matches 9 bases. V dropped 2 bases and J dropped 1; count of bases not matched to a gene: 1. The germline gives CDR1 SGHRS, CDR2 YFSETQ. The CDR3 length is 14 residues. Here the CDR3 DNA reads TGCGCCAGCAGCTTCAGCGGGGGGTCCTACGAGCAGTACTTC. It is translated as CASSFSGGSYEQYF.

Remarks on this clonotype: A read error may explain this, as a much larger clone is one base away. The chain uses TRBV19 and TRBJ2-1; D is tentatively TRBD1 or TRBD2 (6 bases each). Trimming pared 6 bases from V and 9 bases from J, leaving 21 bases between. Germline CDR1 and CDR2: LNHDA and SQIVND (reference sequence). The length of the CDR3 is 15 residues. CDR3 bases: TGTGCCAGTAGGCCAGTCCCGGGGGCGGCCCCTGAGCAGTTCTTC. Its protein is CASRPVPGAAPEQFF. Looking up the rest from reference TRBV19 and TRBJ2-1 gives the full variable domain: DGGITQSPKYLFRKEGQNVTLSCEQNLNHDAMYWYRQDPGQGLRLIYYSQIVNDFQKGDIAEGYSVSREKKESFPLTVTSAQKNPTAFYLCASRPVPGAAPEQFFGPGTRLTVL.

This chain joins TRBV24-1 and TRBJ2-1; D remains unclear. CDR3 length: 14 amino acids. Germline CDR1 KGHDR, CDR2 SFDVKD. Trimming cost V 2 bases and J 0 bases, with 4 bases left between them. CDR3 nucleotides: TGTGCCACCAGTGATTCTAGCTCCTACAATGAGCAGTTCTTC. This translates into CATSDSSSYNEQFF.

This clonotype showed up many times. The chain employs TRBV6-6 and TRBJ2-3, with 11 nucleotides matching TRBD2. Germline trimming cut 5 bases from V and 6 bases from J; bases unmatched to any gene: 10. There are 16 residues in the CDR3. The V gene's germline CDR1 is MNHNY and CDR2 SVGAGI (reference sequence). CDR3 nucleotide sequence: TGTGCCAGCAGTAAAGGTAGCGGGAGGGCTCAGGATACGCAGTATTTT. Protein sequence: CASSKGSGRAQDTQYF.